This TCR beta chain is drawn from a study of neurological immune-mediated disorders. Broader study findings: The absence of any CDR3 amino acid sequence shared by expanded clones across subjects suggests that repertoires were private in all groups.

TCRdb re-derived calls from the 5' RACE reads in MiXCR, one entry per CDR3 protein. The table records roughly 48,000 distinct CDR3 sequences, about 5.8% of them present only once. This clonotype was recorded many times. Its antigen is as yet unknown. Germline V gene sequence: CDR1 SGDLS, CDR2 YYNGEE. The germline V and J ends were trimmed by 1 base and 8 bases, with 16 bases remaining between them. CDR3 length: 15 residues. The sample taken for sequencing was CD4+ T cells from blood. The sequence came from a woman aged 18-29 years with multiple sclerosis. V is TRBV9 and J is TRBJ2-1, with D possibly TRBD1 on 6 matching bases. The CDR3 DNA follows: TGTGCCAGCAGCGTACTGGGGGCGAGTGAAGATGAGCAGTTCTTC. Encoded protein: CASSVLGASEDEQFF.